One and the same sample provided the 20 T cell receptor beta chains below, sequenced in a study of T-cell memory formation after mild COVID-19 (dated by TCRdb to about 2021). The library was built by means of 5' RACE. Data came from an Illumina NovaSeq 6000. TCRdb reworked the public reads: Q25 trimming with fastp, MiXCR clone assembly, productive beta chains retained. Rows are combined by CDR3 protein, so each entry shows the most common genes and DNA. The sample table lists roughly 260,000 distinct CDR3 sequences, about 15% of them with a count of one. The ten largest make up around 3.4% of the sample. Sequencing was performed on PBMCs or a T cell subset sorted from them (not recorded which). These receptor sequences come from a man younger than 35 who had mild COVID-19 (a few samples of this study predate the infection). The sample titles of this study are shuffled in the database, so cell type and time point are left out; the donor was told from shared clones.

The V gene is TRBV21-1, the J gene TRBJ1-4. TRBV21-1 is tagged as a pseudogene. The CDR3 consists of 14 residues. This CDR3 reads CASSKDGRGEKLFF. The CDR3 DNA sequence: TGTGCCAGCAGCAAAGATGGCAGAGGTGAAAAACTGTTTTTT.

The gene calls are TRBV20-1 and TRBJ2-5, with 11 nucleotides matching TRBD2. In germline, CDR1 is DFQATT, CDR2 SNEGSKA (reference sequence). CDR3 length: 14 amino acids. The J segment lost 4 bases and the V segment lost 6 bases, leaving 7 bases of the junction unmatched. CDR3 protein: CSASSGGAGETQYF. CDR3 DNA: TGCAGTGCAAGTAGCGGGGGGGCTGGAGAGACCCAGTACTTC.

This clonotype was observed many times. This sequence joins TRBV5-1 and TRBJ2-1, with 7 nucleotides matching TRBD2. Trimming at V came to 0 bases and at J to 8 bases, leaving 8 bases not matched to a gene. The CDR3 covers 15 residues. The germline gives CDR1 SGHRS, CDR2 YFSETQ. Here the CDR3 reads CASSLGTRARDEQFF. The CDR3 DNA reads TGCGCCAGCAGCTTGGGGACTAGGGCGCGAGATGAGCAGTTCTTC.

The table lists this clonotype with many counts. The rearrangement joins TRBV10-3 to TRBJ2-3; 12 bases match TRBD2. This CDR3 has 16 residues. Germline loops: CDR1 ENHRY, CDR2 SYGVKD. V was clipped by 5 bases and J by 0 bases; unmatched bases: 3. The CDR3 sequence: CAISRTSGASTDTQYF. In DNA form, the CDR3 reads TGTGCCATCAGTAGGACTAGCGGGGCCAGCACAGATACGCAGTATTTT.

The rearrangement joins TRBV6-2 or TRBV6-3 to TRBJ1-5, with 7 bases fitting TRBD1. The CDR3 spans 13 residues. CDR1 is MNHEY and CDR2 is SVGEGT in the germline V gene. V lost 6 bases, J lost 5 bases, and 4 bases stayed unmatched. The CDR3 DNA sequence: TGTGCCAGCAGGGGCAGGGGGTATCAGCCCCAGCATTTT. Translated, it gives CASRGRGYQPQHF.

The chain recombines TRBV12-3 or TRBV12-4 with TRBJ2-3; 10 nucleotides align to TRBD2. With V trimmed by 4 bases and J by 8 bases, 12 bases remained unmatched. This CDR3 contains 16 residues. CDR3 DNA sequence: TGTGCCAGCAGTTCCGGACTAGCGGCATCCGGGGGTACGCAGTATTTT. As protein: CASSSGLAASGGTQYF.

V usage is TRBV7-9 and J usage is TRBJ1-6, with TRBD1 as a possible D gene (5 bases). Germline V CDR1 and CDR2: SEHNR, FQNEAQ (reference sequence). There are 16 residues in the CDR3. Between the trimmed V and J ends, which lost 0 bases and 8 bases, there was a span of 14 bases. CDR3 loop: CASSLALGGIDSPLHF. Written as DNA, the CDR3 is TGTGCCAGCAGCTTAGCCCTGGGGGGTATCGATTCACCCCTCCACTTT.

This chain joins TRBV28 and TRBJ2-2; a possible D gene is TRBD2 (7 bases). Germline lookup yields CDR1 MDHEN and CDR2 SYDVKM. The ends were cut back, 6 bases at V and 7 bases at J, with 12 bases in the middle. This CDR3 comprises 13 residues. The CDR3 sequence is CASSGGPIGELFF. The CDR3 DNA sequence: TGTGCCAGCAGCGGGGGGCCTATCGGGGAGCTGTTTTTT. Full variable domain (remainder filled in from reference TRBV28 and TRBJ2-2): DVKVTQSSRYLVKRTGEKVFLECVQDMDHENMFWYRQDPGLGLRLIYFSYDVKMKEKGDIPEGYSVSREKKERFSLILESASTNQTSMYLCASSGGPIGELFFGEGSRLTVL.

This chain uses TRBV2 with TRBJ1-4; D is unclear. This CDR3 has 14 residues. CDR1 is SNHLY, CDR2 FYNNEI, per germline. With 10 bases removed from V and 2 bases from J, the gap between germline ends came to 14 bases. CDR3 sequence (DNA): TGTGCCACCCGTCCCGAGTCGACTAATGAAAAACTGTTTTTT. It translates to CATRPESTNEKLFF.

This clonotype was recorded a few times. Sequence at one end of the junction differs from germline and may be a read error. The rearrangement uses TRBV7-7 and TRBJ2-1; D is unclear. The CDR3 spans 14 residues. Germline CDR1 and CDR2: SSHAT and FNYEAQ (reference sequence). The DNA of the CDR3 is TGTGCTAGCAGCTTAGCAGCCGGGCTCAATGAGCAGTTCTTC. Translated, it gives CASSLAAGLNEQFF.

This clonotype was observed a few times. The CDR3 reads CATSDRLSGTDTQYF. The CDR3 DNA reads as TGTGCCACCAGTGACCGACTGAGCGGCACAGATACGCAGTATTTT. The chain carries TRBV24-1 and TRBJ2-3, with no clear D. There are 15 residues in the CDR3. Trimming removed 4 bases at V and 1 base at J, with 11 bases between. Germline lookup yields CDR1 KGHDR and CDR2 SFDVKD.

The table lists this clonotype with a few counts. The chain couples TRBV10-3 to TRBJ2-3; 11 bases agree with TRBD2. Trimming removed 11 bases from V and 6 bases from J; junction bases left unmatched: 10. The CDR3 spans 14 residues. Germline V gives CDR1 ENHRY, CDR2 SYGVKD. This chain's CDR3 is CAAKPGLAADTQYF. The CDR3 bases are TGTGCCGCAAAACCGGGACTAGCGGCGGATACGCAGTATTTT.

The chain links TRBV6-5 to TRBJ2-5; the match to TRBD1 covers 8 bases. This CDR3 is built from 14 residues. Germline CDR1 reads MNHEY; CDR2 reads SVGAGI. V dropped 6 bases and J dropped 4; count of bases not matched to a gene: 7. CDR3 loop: CASRWTGLGETQYF. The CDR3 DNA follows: TGTGCCAGCAGGTGGACAGGGTTGGGAGAGACCCAGTACTTC.

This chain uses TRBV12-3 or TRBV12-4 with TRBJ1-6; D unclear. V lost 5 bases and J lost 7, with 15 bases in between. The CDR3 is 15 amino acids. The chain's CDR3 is CASSLSPIRNSPLHF. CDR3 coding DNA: TGTGCCAGCAGTCTTTCCCCGATCCGAAATTCACCCCTCCACTTT.

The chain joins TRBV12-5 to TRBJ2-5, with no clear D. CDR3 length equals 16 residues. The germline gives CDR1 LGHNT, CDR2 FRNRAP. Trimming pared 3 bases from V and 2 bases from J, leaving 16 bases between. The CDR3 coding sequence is TGTGCTAGTGGTTTTGGGAACTCGTACCCTCAAGAGACCCAGTACTTC. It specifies CASGFGNSYPQETQYF.

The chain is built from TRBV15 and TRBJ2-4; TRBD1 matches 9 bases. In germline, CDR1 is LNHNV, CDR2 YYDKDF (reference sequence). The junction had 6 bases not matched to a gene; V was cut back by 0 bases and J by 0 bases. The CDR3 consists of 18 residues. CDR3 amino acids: CATSRDRGTGIAKNIQYF. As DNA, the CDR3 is TGTGCCACCAGCAGAGATCGGGGGACAGGGATAGCCAAAAACATTCAGTACTTC.

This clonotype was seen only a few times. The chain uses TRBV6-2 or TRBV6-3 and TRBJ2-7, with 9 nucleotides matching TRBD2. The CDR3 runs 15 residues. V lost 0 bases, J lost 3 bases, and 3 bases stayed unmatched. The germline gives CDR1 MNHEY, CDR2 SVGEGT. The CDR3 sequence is CASSYSGSGGYEQYV. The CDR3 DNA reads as TGTGCCAGCAGTTACTCGGGTAGCGGGGGCTACGAGCAGTACGTC.

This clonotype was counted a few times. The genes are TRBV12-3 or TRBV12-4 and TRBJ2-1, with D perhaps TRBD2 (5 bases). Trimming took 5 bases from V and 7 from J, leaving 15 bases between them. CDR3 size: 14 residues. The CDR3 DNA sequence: TGTGCCAGCAGTCCAGAAAACCTAGCAAATGAGCAGTTCTTC. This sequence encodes CASSPENLANEQFF.

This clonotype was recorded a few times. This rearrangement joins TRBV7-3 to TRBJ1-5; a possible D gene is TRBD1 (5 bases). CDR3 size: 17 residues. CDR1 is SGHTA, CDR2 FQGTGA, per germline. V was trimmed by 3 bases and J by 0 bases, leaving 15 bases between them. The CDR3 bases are TGTGCCAGCAGCTTCCTACCCCAGGGACTTAGCAATCAGCCCCAGCATTTT. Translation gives CASSFLPQGLSNQPQHF.

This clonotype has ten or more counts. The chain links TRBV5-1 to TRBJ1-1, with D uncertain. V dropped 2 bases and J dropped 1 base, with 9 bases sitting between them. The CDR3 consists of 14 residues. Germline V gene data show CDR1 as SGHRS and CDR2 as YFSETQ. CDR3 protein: CASSLHRGNTEAFF. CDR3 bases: TGCGCCAGCAGCTTACATCGGGGGAACACTGAAGCTTTCTTT.